This TCR beta chain emerged from a study of blood T cell repertoires in COVID-19. About the research overall: Collection of acute and convalescent COVID-19 samples took place in the United States, Italy and Spain.

Produced via immunoSEQ multiplex PCR; TCRdb's table is partial and in-frame only. This table has 400,000 to 450,000 clones, just over 85% appearing once. V was trimmed by 2 bases and J by 4 bases, leaving 11 bases between them. The CDR3 runs 14 residues. In germline, CDR1 is SEHNR, CDR2 FQNEAQ (reference sequence). The material sequenced was peripheral blood. The receptor was derived from a woman aged 25 to 39 with active or convalescent COVID-19. V usage is TRBV7-9 and J usage is TRBJ1-1; D may be TRBD1 (5 bases). This chain's CDR3 is CASSLMGLGTEAFF. CDR3 nucleotide sequence: TGTGCCAGCAGCTTAATGGGGCTAGGCACTGAAGCTTTCTTT.